Presented here are 13 T cell receptor beta chains from one specimen sequenced in a study of blood T cell repertoires in COVID-19. The assay was immunoSEQ multiplex PCR, and TCRdb's table has in-frame clones only and misses some. The sample includes 210,000 or so clones, 70% to 85% seen only once; the top ten take under 2%. The sequenced material came from PBMCs or T cells enriched from blood (not recorded which). The receptors here all came from a man in his 60s who had recovered from COVID-19.

The V and J genes are TRBV9 and TRBJ2-1; D might be TRBD1 (6 bases). This CDR3 region has 14 residues. Germline CDR1 and CDR2: SGDLS and YYNGEE. V was cut by 3 bases and J by 7 bases, with 14 bases left in between. The CDR3 region is CASSASLQGNEQFF. The CDR3 DNA reads as TGTGCCAGCAGCGCCTCATTACAGGGAAATGAGCAGTTCTTC.

This chain links TRBV6-5 with TRBJ1-6, with TRBD1 matching 7 bases. Unmatched junction bases numbered 7, after V lost 7 bases and J lost 7 bases. There are 14 residues in the CDR3. In germline, CDR1 is MNHEY, CDR2 SVGAGI. The chain's CDR3 is CASTRQGKNSPLHF. CDR3 DNA sequence: TGTGCCAGCACTCGACAGGGTAAAAATTCACCCCTCCACTTT.

This clone was counted once. The chain has TRBV18 and TRBJ2-1; D remains ambiguous. CDR1 is KGHSH and CDR2 is LQKENI in the germline V gene. The CDR3 covers 14 residues. V gave up 2 bases and J gave up 2 bases, with 7 bases separating them. The CDR3 sequence is CASSPGQTYNEQFF. CDR3 sequence (DNA): TGTGCCAGCTCACCAGGGCAGACCTACAATGAGCAGTTCTTC.

This chain uses TRBV5-1 with TRBJ2-1, with TRBD1 as a possible D gene (6 bases). This CDR3 has 17 residues. Trimming pared 0 bases from V and 4 bases from J, leaving 17 bases between. Germline CDR1 reads SGHRS; CDR2 reads YFSETQ. Written as DNA, the CDR3 is TGCGCCAGCAGCTTGGCAGGGGTGCAGGGGTTTTACAATGAGCAGTTCTTC. Translating it yields CASSLAGVQGFYNEQFF.

The chain has TRBV11-3 and TRBJ1-1, with D unresolved. Trimming shortened V by 5 bases and J by 2 bases, and 9 bases separated the two germline ends. The CDR3 contains 13 residues. CDR1 is SGHNT, CDR2 YENEEA, per germline. Here the CDR3 DNA reads TGTGCCAGCAGCCAACAGTTTAACACTGAAGCTTTCTTT. This sequence encodes CASSQQFNTEAFF.

The chain recombines TRBV6-5 with TRBJ1-2; TRBD1 matches at 8 bases. V lost 5 bases to trimming and J lost 0 bases; unmatched junction nucleotides: 5. Germline loops: CDR1 MNHEY, CDR2 SVGAGI. The CDR3 sequence is 15 residues long. CDR3 bases: TGTGCCAGCAGTAATCCGGGACAGGCTAACTATGGCTACACCTTC. Its protein is CASSNPGQANYGYTF.

This CDR3 reads CASREGQVPNTGELFF. The CDR3 DNA sequence: TGTGCCAGTAGAGAAGGACAGGTCCCGAACACCGGGGAGCTGTTTTTT. V is TRBV19 and J is TRBJ2-2; 7 bases are a match to TRBD1. The trim removed 6 bases at V and 0 bases at J, leaving 7 bases unmatched. Germline V gene sequence: CDR1 LNHDA, CDR2 SQIVND (reference sequence). This CDR3 has 16 residues.

The chain recombines TRBV9 with TRBJ2-1, with D maybe TRBD1 (6 bases). There are 15 residues in the CDR3. Trimming left V 1 base short and J 7 bases short, with 15 bases between. Germline-derived CDR1 and CDR2 are SGDLS and YYNGEE. The CDR3 sequence: CASSVSTSRGNEQFF. The CDR3 DNA is TGTGCCAGCAGCGTATCCACTTCGAGGGGGAATGAGCAGTTCTTC. Full variable domain (remainder filled in from reference TRBV9 and TRBJ2-1): DSGVTQTPKHLITATGQRVTLRCSPRSGDLSVYWYQQSLDQGLQFLIQYYNGEERAKGNILERFSAQQFPDLHSELNLSSLELGDSALYFCASSVSTSRGNEQFFGPGTRLTVL.

The chain recombines TRBV5-1 with TRBJ1-3; 10 nucleotides agree with TRBD1. V was pared by 5 bases and J by 4 bases, with 3 bases of the junction left unmatched. Germline V gives CDR1 SGHRS, CDR2 YFSETQ. CDR3 size: 14 residues. This chain's CDR3 is CASRWDRGGNTIYF. CDR3 DNA sequence: TGCGCCAGCAGATGGGACAGGGGAGGAAACACCATATATTTT.

The chain combines TRBV5-1 with TRBJ2-1, with 8 bases lining up with TRBD2. This CDR3 comprises 15 residues. Germline CDR1 and CDR2: SGHRS and YFSETQ. The trim removed 3 bases at V and 7 bases at J, leaving 9 bases unmatched. The CDR3 sequence: CASSSAQRGNNEQFF. CDR3 coding DNA: TGCGCCAGCAGCTCGGCTCAGCGGGGGAATAATGAGCAGTTCTTC.

V and J are TRBV7-3 and TRBJ1-4, with D perhaps matching TRBD1 (6 bases). V was clipped by 5 bases and J by 0 bases, with 10 bases between them. The germline CDR1 and CDR2 sequences are SGHTA and FQGTGA. The CDR3 is made up of 15 amino acids. The CDR3 DNA sequence: TGTGCCAGCAGCCCAGGACAGTCAACTAATGAAAAACTGTTTTTT. It codes for CASSPGQSTNEKLFF.

This clone has a single count. V is TRBV4-2 and J is TRBJ2-7; TRBD2 matches 15 bases. Per germline, CDR1 LGHNA and CDR2 YNFKEQ. V was pared by 4 bases and J by 3 bases, with 1 base of the junction left unmatched. This CDR3 is built from 15 residues. This CDR3 reads CASSRTSGGDYEQYF. Here the CDR3 DNA reads TGTGCCAGCAGCCGGACTAGCGGGGGGGACTACGAGCAGTACTTC.

The chain links TRBV2 to TRBJ1-4; D remains unclear. Germline V CDR1 and CDR2: SNHLY, FYNNEI. This CDR3 region has 17 residues. The V and J ends lost 9 bases and 8 bases respectively, with 28 bases between them. CDR3 nucleotides: TGTGCCAGTAGCCGGGATTCCACAAGGATAAGTAAGGAAAAACTGTTTTTT. It is translated as CASSRDSTRISKEKLFF.